A single sample gave rise to the 23 T cell receptor beta chains below, sequenced in a study of T cells expressing NK-cell markers. No DNA is given; TCRdb re-called the 5' RACE reads and lists each CDR3 protein once. This table lists 500,000 to 600,000 distinct CDR3 sequences. The sample taken for sequencing was blood T cells: a sorted CD56 or NKG2C T cell subset, CD4+ or CD8+ T cells, or bulk PBMC T cells (not recorded which). These TCRs come from a man aged 18-30 years in good health.

This chain uses TRBV7-9 with TRBJ2-3; the TCRdb call, TRBD1, lacks DNA for checking. From germline, CDR1 is SEHNR and CDR2 FQNEAQ (reference sequence). The CDR3 consists of 12 residues. The CDR3 spells CACGTVTDTQYF.

V and J are TRBV27 and TRBJ2-3; TCRdb lists TRBD1, though no DNA is available to test this call. Germline V gene lookup returns CDR1 MNHEY and CDR2 SMNVEV (reference sequence). The CDR3 has 16 amino acids. The CDR3 sequence: CASSFTGGEVADTQYF.

The V call is TRBV5-1, the J call TRBJ2-2; there is no DNA to check the TCRdb D call of TRBD1. The CDR3 length is 18 residues. Germline loops: CDR1 SGHRS, CDR2 YFSETQ. CDR3 in amino acids: CASSFGRGRVSGTGELFF.

This chain links TRBV12-3 or TRBV12-4 with TRBJ2-1; TCRdb proposes TRBD2, but this gene call is untestable without DNA. CDR3 length: 13 amino acids. CDR3 residues: CASSQWLADSEFF.

The genes are TRBV15 and TRBJ2-7; TCRdb designates TRBD2, a call that cannot be tested without DNA. This CDR3 region has 15 residues. Germline loops: CDR1 LNHNV, CDR2 YYDKDF (reference sequence). The CDR3 loop is CATSPIIAGGSEQYF.

The V call is TRBV24-1, the J call TRBJ2-1. The length of the CDR3 is 12 residues. From germline, CDR1 is KGHDR and CDR2 SFDVKD. The chain's CDR3 is CATSDKRNEQFF.

CDR3: CASKRRWGLAGGPTDTQYF. The rearrangement joins TRBV12-3 or TRBV12-4 to TRBJ2-3; the D gene TCRdb calls, TRBD2, cannot be checked with no DNA. This CDR3 is 19 amino acids long.

This chain links TRBV20-1 with TRBJ2-1. The germline gives CDR1 DFQATT, CDR2 SNEGSKA (reference sequence). This CDR3 has 14 amino acids. This chain's CDR3 is CSARDSNQYNEQFF.

The chain employs TRBV5-6 and TRBJ2-1; the TCRdb D gene call, TRBD2, has no DNA to confirm it. This CDR3 region has 16 residues. Germline lookup yields CDR1 SGHDT and CDR2 YYEEEE. The CDR3 sequence: CASSLGGLAVYNEQFF.

The chain is built from TRBV4-1 and TRBJ2-1. The CDR3 is 11 amino acids. Germline V gene lookup returns CDR1 MGHRA and CDR2 YSYEKL. The CDR3 is CASSQGAEQFF.

V is TRBV3-1 and J is TRBJ2-3. Germline CDR1 and CDR2: LGHDT and YNNKEL (reference sequence). CDR3 size: 16 residues. This CDR3 reads CASSQDLATTGDTQYF.

The chain has TRBV11-2 and TRBJ2-2. The germline V gene encodes CDR1 SGHAT and CDR2 FQNNGV. The CDR3 loop spans 14 amino acids. The CDR3 spells CASSLKTAVGELFF.

This chain links TRBV4-2 with TRBJ2-1; TCRdb names TRBD2, which stays unverified in the absence of DNA. Germline loops: CDR1 LGHNA, CDR2 YNFKEQ. The CDR3 sequence is 14 residues long. CDR3 loop: CASSRLANDNEQFF.

This chain connects TRBV5-1 to TRBJ2-3; TCRdb proposes TRBD1, but this gene call is untestable without DNA. The CDR3 covers 16 residues. Germline V CDR1 and CDR2: SGHRS, YFSETQ. The CDR3 region is CASSLQLAGSTDTQYF.

V gene TRBV11-2 combines with J gene TRBJ2-7; checking the TCRdb D call of TRBD2 is not possible without DNA. CDR1 is SGHAT and CDR2 is FQNNGV in the germline V gene. The CDR3 covers 15 residues. The CDR3 here is CASSAAAGSNYEQYF.

This chain links TRBV10-3 with TRBJ2-7; TCRdb names TRBD2, which stays unverified in the absence of DNA. Germline CDR1 reads ENHRY; CDR2 reads SYGVKD. CDR3 size: 16 residues. The CDR3 loop reads CAISTTGTKPAYEQYF.

The V and J genes are TRBV27 and TRBJ2-7; the D call from TCRdb, TRBD1, cannot be confirmed without DNA. The CDR3 has 11 residues. CDR1 is MNHEY, CDR2 SMNVEV, per germline (reference sequence). CDR3 sequence: CASSLGAVQYF.

This CDR3 is CATSPGDRGNTGELFF. V gene TRBV24-1 combines with J gene TRBJ2-2; TCRdb's D gene call, TRBD1, goes unchecked for lack of DNA. Germline-derived CDR1 and CDR2 are KGHDR and SFDVKD. The CDR3 has 16 amino acids.

V usage is TRBV20-1 and J usage is TRBJ2-1; the TCRdb D gene call, TRBD1, has no DNA to confirm it. Germline V lookup: CDR1 DFQATT, CDR2 SNEGSKA (reference sequence). CDR3 length: 14 residues. The CDR3 reads CSARHRQGYNEQFF.

This sequence joins TRBV7-2 and TRBJ2-3; TCRdb picks TRBD2, but there is no DNA to check that call. CDR3 length equals 14 residues. Germline V CDR1 and CDR2: SGHTA, FQGNSA. CDR3 region: CASSVLAGADTQYF.

This chain uses TRBV3-1 with TRBJ1-6. The germline V gene has CDR1 LGHDT and CDR2 YNNKEL (reference sequence). The CDR3 runs to 12 residues. The CDR3 reads CASSQDLRALHF.

V gene TRBV4-3 combines with J gene TRBJ2-3. The CDR3 length is 14 residues. Germline V gene sequence: CDR1 LGHNA, CDR2 YSLEER. This CDR3 is CASSRTRITDTQYF.

The chain uses TRBV7-9 and TRBJ2-5; the TCRdb call, TRBD1, lacks DNA for checking. This CDR3 is built from 14 residues. Germline values: CDR1 SEHNR, CDR2 FQNEAQ (reference sequence). The CDR3 region is CASSLVGGAETQYF.